The next 19 T cell receptor beta chains were all read from a single sample in a study of shared clonotypes between healthy human individuals. The table came from immunoSEQ multiplex PCR; TCRdb's copy has only in-frame clones and leaves some out. Of around 750,000 clones listed, around 67% are singletons. Sequences were obtained from memory CD4+ T cells sorted from blood. The sample's subset: CD45RA-negative fraction. These receptors came from a woman in her thirties in good health.

This clone was recorded once. DNA for the CDR3: TGCGCCAGCGGGGGGACGGTAGGTCAGCCCCAGCATTTT. Translation: CASGGTVGQPQHF. V usage is TRBV10-2 and J usage is TRBJ1-5; the D gene is possibly TRBD1 (5 bases). The germline V gene encodes CDR1 WSHSY and CDR2 SAAADI. This CDR3 region has 13 residues. Trimming took off 8 bases at V and 6 bases at J, with 14 bases between the two ends.

CDR3: CASSIEFEQFF. The CDR3 region has the DNA TGTGCCAGTAGTATTGAATTTGAGCAGTTCTTC. The chain is built from TRBV19 and TRBJ2-1; D is undetermined. Deletions cut 3 bases from V and 9 bases from J, with 6 bases between. Germline CDR1 and CDR2: LNHDA and SQIVND (reference sequence). This CDR3 spans 11 amino acids.

This chain links TRBV4-1 with TRBJ2-5, with D possibly TRBD1 on 6 matching bases. The CDR3 spans 14 residues. V was clipped by 1 base and J by 12 bases, with 18 bases between them. The germline CDR1 and CDR2 sequences are MGHRA and YSYEKL. The chain's CDR3 is CASSQVGSGVIEYF. In DNA, the CDR3 is TGCGCCAGCAGCCAAGTTGGTTCAGGGGTTATTGAGTACTTC.

V and J are TRBV28 and TRBJ2-3; 9 bases match TRBD1. With V trimmed by 4 bases and J by 4 bases, 9 bases remained unmatched. This CDR3 comprises 16 residues. Germline CDR1 MDHEN, CDR2 SYDVKM. The DNA of the CDR3 is TGTGCCAGCAGTTCCTGGGACAGGGTAAAGTCAGATACGCAGTATTTT. This encodes CASSSWDRVKSDTQYF. Combining the CDR3 with reference TRBV28 and TRBJ2-3 gives the whole variable domain DVKVTQSSRYLVKRTGEKVFLECVQDMDHENMFWYRQDPGLGLRLIYFSYDVKMKEKGDIPEGYSVSREKKERFSLILESASTNQTSMYLCASSSWDRVKSDTQYFGPGTRLTVL.

The sample holds one count of this clone. Other nucleotide sequences in the sample specify the same CDR3. This chain links TRBV29-1 with TRBJ2-3, with 8 bases aligning to TRBD2. The CDR3 covers 12 residues. Germline trimming cut 4 bases from V and 5 bases from J; bases unmatched to any gene: 2. CDR1 and CDR2 (germline): SQVTM, ANQGSEA. As DNA, the CDR3 is TGCAGCGTTGGACGGGAGGGAGATACGCAGTATTTT. Translating gives CSVGREGDTQYF.

The chain links TRBV28 to TRBJ2-7; weak D call: TRBD2 (6 bases). V was shortened by 4 bases and J by 7 bases, with 14 bases between the two germline ends. CDR3 length: 13 amino acids. Looked up from germline, CDR1 is MDHEN and CDR2 is SYDVKM. This CDR3 reads CASSYTAGWEQYF. CDR3 in DNA: TGTGCCAGCAGTTATACCGCGGGATGGGAGCAGTACTTC.

This clone has only a few counts. The genes are TRBV28 and TRBJ2-7, with TRBD2 as a possible D gene (5 bases). Trimming left V 3 bases short and J 6 bases short, with 15 bases between. There are 14 residues in the CDR3. Looked up from germline, CDR1 is MDHEN and CDR2 is SYDVKM. CDR3 in DNA: TGTGCCAGCAGTTTCAGGAGGCTCACGGGCGAGCAGTACTTC. Its translation is CASSFRRLTGEQYF.

This chain joins TRBV14 and TRBJ1-4; D gene uncertain. The CDR3 runs 12 residues. Per germline, CDR1 SGHDN and CDR2 FVKESK. The V end was cut by 7 bases, the J end by 3 bases, with 6 bases between. The CDR3 here is CASNPSNEKLFF. The CDR3 region has the DNA TGTGCCAGCAATCCCTCTAATGAAAAACTGTTTTTT.

J is TRBJ2-1 and V is TRBV19; D remains unclear. V lost 1 base and J lost 0, with 10 bases in between. Per germline, CDR1 LNHDA and CDR2 SQIVND (reference sequence). CDR3 length: 16 residues. Written as DNA, the CDR3 is TGTGCCAGTAGTATAGTGGCGTCCAGCTCCTACAATGAGCAGTTCTTC. This encodes CASSIVASSSYNEQFF.

The gene calls are TRBV28 and TRBJ1-5, with D perhaps TRBD1 (6 bases). Germline CDR1 reads MDHEN; CDR2 reads SYDVKM. The length of the CDR3 is 15 residues. V shed 5 bases and J shed 2 bases, with 13 bases lying between them. CDR3 amino acids: CASSDRNFGNQPQHF. CDR3 in DNA: TGTGCCAGCAGTGACAGGAACTTCGGCAATCAGCCCCAGCATTTT.

This clone came up a few times. The V and J genes are TRBV30 and TRBJ2-7, with a weak D call TRBD2 (6 bases). V lost 1 base, J lost 7 bases, and 14 bases lay in between. CDR3 length: 13 residues. Germline V gene data show CDR1 as GTSNPN and CDR2 as SVGIG (reference sequence). In DNA, the CDR3 is TGTGCCTGGAGTGGACGACTAGGGCGGGAGCAGTACTTC. Amino acid sequence: CAWSGRLGREQYF.

This clone has just one count. The gene calls are TRBV5-4 and TRBJ2-2; D is undetermined. Germline CDR1 and CDR2: SGHNT and YYREEE (reference sequence). The CDR3 is 14 residues long. Trimming left V 0 bases short and J 6 bases short, with 9 bases between. CDR3 sequence reads: CASSLEWAAGELFF. The CDR3 bases are TGTGCCAGCAGCTTGGAGTGGGCGGCCGGGGAGCTGTTTTTT.

V usage is TRBV11-3 and J usage is TRBJ2-3, with TRBD1 matching 7 bases. CDR1 and CDR2 (germline): SGHNT, YENEEA. J lost 4 bases, V lost 4 bases, and 5 bases had no gene match. The CDR3 is 14 residues long. Written as DNA, the CDR3 is TGTGCCAGCAGCTCCCCGGGACAGCCAGATACGCAGTATTTT. This codes for CASSSPGQPDTQYF.

The rearrangement links TRBV30 to TRBJ2-7, with D hard to call. Trimming pared 2 bases from V and 0 bases from J, leaving 8 bases between. CDR3 length: 13 amino acids. Germline lookup yields CDR1 GTSNPN and CDR2 SVGIG (reference sequence). The CDR3 protein is CAWSPPSSYEQYF. Written as DNA, the CDR3 is TGTGCCTGGAGTCCACCCAGCTCCTACGAGCAGTACTTC.

This chain uses TRBV27 with TRBJ2-1, with 10 bases aligning to TRBD2. Germline CDR1 reads MNHEY; CDR2 reads SMNVEV (reference sequence). This CDR3 is built from 16 residues. Trimming removed 6 bases from V and 7 bases from J; junction bases left unmatched: 12. The CDR3 DNA reads as TGTGCCAGCAGCTTGCGGGCTAGCGGGAGTCATAATGAGCAGTTCTTC. Translating gives CASSLRASGSHNEQFF.

This chain joins TRBV7-2 and TRBJ2-7; the D gene is possibly TRBD2 (6 bases). This CDR3 comprises 15 residues. The ends were cut back, 1 base at V and 4 bases at J, with 14 bases in the middle. CDR1 and CDR2 from the germline V gene are SGHTA and FQGNSA. The CDR3 nucleotides read TGTGCCAGCAGCTTAGGGGGGGTAGAGGGATACGAGCAGTACTTC. Encoded protein: CASSLGGVEGYEQYF. The variable domain in full, with the rest retrieved from reference TRBV7-2 and TRBJ2-7, is GAGVSQSPSNKVTEKGKDVELRCDPISGHTALYWYRQSLGQGLEFLIYFQGNSAPDKSGLPSDRFSAERTGGSVSTLTIQRTQQEDSAVYLCASSLGGVEGYEQYFGPGTRLTVT.

A remark on this clone: A clone one base away is much larger, so this may be a read error. Other DNA sequences from this sample encode an identical CDR3 as well. The chain links TRBV11-2 to TRBJ1-1; D remains ambiguous. Trimming took off 5 bases at V and 3 bases at J, with 10 bases between the two ends. Germline V CDR1 and CDR2: SGHAT, FQNNGV. There are 13 residues in the CDR3. The CDR3 DNA is TGTGCCAGCAGCACCCAAAGGGACACTGAAGCTTTCTTT. Translating gives CASSTQRDTEAFF.

The chain employs TRBV29-1 and TRBJ2-2; D is uncertain. Germline CDR1 reads SQVTM; CDR2 reads ANQGSEA. V was clipped by 3 bases and J by 1 base, with 3 bases between them. This CDR3 has 12 residues. CDR3: CSVDGNTGELFF. CDR3 nucleotide sequence: TGCAGCGTTGACGGGAACACCGGGGAGCTGTTTTTT.

There are a few counts of this clone. This chain uses TRBV7-2 with TRBJ2-1, with a tentative D call TRBD1 (6 bases). The CDR3 consists of 14 residues. V was clipped by 3 bases and J by 3 bases, with 9 bases between them. Germline assignment: CDR1 SGHTA and CDR2 FQGNSA. This CDR3 is CASSFDRSYNEQFF. CDR3 nucleotides: TGTGCCAGCAGCTTCGACAGGAGCTACAATGAGCAGTTCTTC.